This T cell receptor (beta chain) is from a study of blood T cell repertoires in COVID-19. As for the study in general: Donors in the United States, Italy and Spain gave samples during acute or convalescent COVID-19. T cells, B-cell-depleted T cells, or PBMCs provided the cDNA or gDNA that served as material.

V shed 5 bases and J 9 bases; nucleotides not matched to a gene: 6. CDR3 length: 13 amino acids. Germline V CDR1 and CDR2: MDHEN, SYDVKM. Original processing methods: Quantification of nucleated cells was approximated via reference gene primer amplification. Data came from immunoSEQ multiplex PCR; TCRdb stores just in-frame clones and leaves some out. D and trimming were read from the DNA, whereas the V and J calls and clone size are those reported in that table. The data show fewer than 250,000 clones, with 70% to 90% seen just once and 4% held by the top ten. The clonotype comes from a man in his fifties with acute or convalescent COVID-19. The chain is built from TRBV28 and TRBJ2-1, with 8 bases fitting TRBD1. Sequencing was done on a sample of peripheral blood. In nucleotides, the CDR3 is TGTGCCAGCAGTCTTGGGACAGGAGGTGAGCAGTTCTTC. As protein: CASSLGTGGEQFF.